This T cell receptor beta chain was sequenced in a study of T cell responses to AZD1222 COVID-19 vaccine. Looking at the study overall: Second-dose intervals near 4 or 12 weeks were combined. General observations from the study: Spike-wide vaccine-associated CD4 TCRs dominated at 160-218 and 743-854.

Trimming took 5 bases from V and 4 from J; bases not matched to a gene: 9. Germline loops: CDR1 PRHDT, CDR2 FYEKMQ (reference sequence). The CDR3 loop spans 15 amino acids. There are a few counts of this clone. Its antigen remains unidentified. TCRdb keeps only in-frame clones here, not all; method: immunoSEQ multiplex PCR. The sample yields 100,000 or so clones, around 87% seen once. The chain uses TRBV13 and TRBJ1-1, with 8 bases that match TRBD1. The TCR sequence derives from an adult in good health. The source was peripheral blood, collected on day 0 of AZD1222 vaccination. As DNA, the CDR3 is TGTGCCAGCAGCCGCCCTAGTGACAGGGGCACTGAAGCTTTCTTT. This codes for CASSRPSDRGTEAFF.